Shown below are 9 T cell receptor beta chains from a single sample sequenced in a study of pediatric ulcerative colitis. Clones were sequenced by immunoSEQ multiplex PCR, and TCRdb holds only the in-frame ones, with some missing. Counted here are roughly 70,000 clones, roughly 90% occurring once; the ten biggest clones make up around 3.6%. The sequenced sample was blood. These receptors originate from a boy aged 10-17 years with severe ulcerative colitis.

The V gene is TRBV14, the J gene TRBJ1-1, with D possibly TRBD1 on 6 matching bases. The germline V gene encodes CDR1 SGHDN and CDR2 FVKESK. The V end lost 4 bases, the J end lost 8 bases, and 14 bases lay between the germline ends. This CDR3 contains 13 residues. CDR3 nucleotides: TGTGCCAGCAGCCCACATCGACAGGCAGAAGCTTTCTTT. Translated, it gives CASSPHRQAEAFF.

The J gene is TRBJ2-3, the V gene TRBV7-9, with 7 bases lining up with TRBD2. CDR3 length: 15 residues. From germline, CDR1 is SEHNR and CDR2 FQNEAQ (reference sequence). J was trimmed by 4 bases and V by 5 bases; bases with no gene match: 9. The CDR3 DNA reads TGTGCCAGCAGCACCTTGAGTGGGAGGGCAGATACGCAGTATTTT. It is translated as CASSTLSGRADTQYF.

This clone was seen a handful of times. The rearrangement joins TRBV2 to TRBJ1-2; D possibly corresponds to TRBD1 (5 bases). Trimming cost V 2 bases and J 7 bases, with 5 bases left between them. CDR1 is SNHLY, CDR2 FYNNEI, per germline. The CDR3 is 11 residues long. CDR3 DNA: TGTGCCAGCAGTGAAAGGGGTGGCTACACCTTC. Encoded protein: CASSERGGYTF.

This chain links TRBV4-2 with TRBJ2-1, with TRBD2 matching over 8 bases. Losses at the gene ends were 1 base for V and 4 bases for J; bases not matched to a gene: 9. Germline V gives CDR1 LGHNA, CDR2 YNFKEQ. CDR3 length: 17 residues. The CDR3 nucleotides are TGTGCCAGCAGCCAAGGGGAAGCGGGAGAGGGTTACAATGAGCAGTTCTTC. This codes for CASSQGEAGEGYNEQFF.

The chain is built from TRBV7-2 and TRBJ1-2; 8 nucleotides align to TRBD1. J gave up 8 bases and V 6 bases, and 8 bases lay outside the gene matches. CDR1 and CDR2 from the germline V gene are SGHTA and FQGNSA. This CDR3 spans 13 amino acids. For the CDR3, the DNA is TGTGCCAGCAGATTTACAGGGGGTTGGGGCTACACCTTC. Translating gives CASRFTGGWGYTF.

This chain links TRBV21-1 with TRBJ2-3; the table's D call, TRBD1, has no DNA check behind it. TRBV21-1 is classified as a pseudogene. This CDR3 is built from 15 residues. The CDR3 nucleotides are TGTGCCAGCAGCTCAGGGGACCAAAACACAGATACGCAGTATTTT. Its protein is CASSSGDQNTDTQYF.

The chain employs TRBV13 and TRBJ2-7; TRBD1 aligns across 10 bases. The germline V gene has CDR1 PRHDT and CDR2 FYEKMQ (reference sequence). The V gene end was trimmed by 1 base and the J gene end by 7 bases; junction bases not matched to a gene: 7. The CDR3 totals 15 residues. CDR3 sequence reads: CASSLESRTGGEQYF. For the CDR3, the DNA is TGTGCCAGCAGCTTAGAGTCTCGGACAGGGGGAGAGCAGTACTTC.

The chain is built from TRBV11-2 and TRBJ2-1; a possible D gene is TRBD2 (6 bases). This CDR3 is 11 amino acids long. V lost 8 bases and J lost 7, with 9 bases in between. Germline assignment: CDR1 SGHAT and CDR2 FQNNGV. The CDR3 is CASGTFNEQFF. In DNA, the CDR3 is TGTGCCAGCGGGACTTTTAATGAGCAGTTCTTC.

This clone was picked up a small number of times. The CDR3 here is CASSPGQGHTDTQYF. In nucleotides, the CDR3 is TGTGCCAGCAGCCCCGGACAGGGACACACAGATACGCAGTATTTT. The chain links TRBV7-9 to TRBJ2-3; 8 bases match TRBD1. This CDR3 comprises 15 residues. With V trimmed by 5 bases and J by 2 bases, 6 bases remained unmatched. Germline V lookup: CDR1 SEHNR, CDR2 FQNEAQ (reference sequence).